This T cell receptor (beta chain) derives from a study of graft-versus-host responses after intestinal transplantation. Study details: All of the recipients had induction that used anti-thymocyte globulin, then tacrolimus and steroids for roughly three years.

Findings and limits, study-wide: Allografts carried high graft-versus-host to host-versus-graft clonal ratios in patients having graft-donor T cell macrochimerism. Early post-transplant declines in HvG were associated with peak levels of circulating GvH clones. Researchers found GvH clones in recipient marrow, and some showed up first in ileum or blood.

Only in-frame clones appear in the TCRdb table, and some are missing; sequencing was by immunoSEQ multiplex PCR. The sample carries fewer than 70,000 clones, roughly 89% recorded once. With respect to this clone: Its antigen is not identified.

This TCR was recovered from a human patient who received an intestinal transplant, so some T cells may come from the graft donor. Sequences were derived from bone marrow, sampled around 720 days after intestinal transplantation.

CDR3 protein: CASSPGAGATDTQYF. CDR3 DNA sequence: TGTGCCAGCAGCCCCGGAGCGGGGGCCACAGATACGCAGTATTTT. This rearrangement joins TRBV9 to TRBJ2-3, with TRBD2 matching 8 bases. V was pared by 4 bases and J by 2 bases, with 6 bases of the junction left unmatched. The CDR3 contains 15 residues. The germline V gene has CDR1 SGDLS and CDR2 YYNGEE.